One and the same sample provided the 9 T cell receptor beta chains below, sequenced in a study of human T cells and chemical hapten exposure. TCRdb redid the calling of the RACE reads with MiXCR, one entry per CDR3 protein. The sample has 65,000 to 95,000 distinct CDR3 sequences, about 8.6% seen once. Regarding time point: healthy volunteer bleed at 6 weeks. Whole blood that had not been fractionated was the source of extracted total RNA. The sample comprised whole blood. Receptors originate from a female donor in good health. Some clones in this sample may be carry-over from other donors' samples.

This clonotype was seen many times. The chain employs TRBV20-1 and TRBJ1-2; D perhaps matches TRBD1 (5 bases). CDR1 and CDR2 from the germline V gene are DFQATT and SNEGSKA (reference sequence). Trimming took off 2 bases at V and 3 bases at J, with 16 bases between the two ends. The CDR3 consists of 15 residues. In nucleotides, the CDR3 is TGCAGTGCTAGAACAGGTTATCCTCTAGACTATGGCTACACCTTC. Amino acid sequence: CSARTGYPLDYGYTF.

The chain links TRBV2 to TRBJ1-1, with D tentatively TRBD1 (5 bases). The V and J ends lost 9 bases and 4 bases respectively, with 27 bases between them. CDR1 and CDR2 (germline): SNHLY, FYNNEI. The CDR3 is 17 amino acids. DNA for the CDR3: TGTGCCAGGGGGGGGGGGACCTTAGGCAACTCGGGCACTGAAGCTTTCTTT. Its translation: CARGGGTLGNSGTEAFF.

This clonotype was recorded at least ten times. This chain joins TRBV7-9 and TRBJ1-6; perhaps TRBD1 as D (5 bases). Between the trimmed V and J ends, which lost 5 bases and 10 bases, there was a span of 18 bases. CDR1 and CDR2 from the germline V gene are SEHNR and FQNEAQ (reference sequence). The CDR3 is 15 amino acids. The CDR3: CASSLGPRKESPLHF. Written as DNA, the CDR3 is TGTGCCAGCAGCCTGGGACCTCGAAAAGAATCACCCCTCCACTTT.

This clonotype was detected many times. The CDR3 loop is CASSAFRGSETQYF. The CDR3 DNA sequence: TGTGCCAGCAGCGCCTTTCGGGGGAGTGAGACCCAGTACTTC. V gene TRBV9 combines with J gene TRBJ2-5; D perhaps matches TRBD2 (6 bases). The CDR3 has 14 amino acids. Germline CDR1 is SGDLS and CDR2 is YYNGEE. The V and J ends lost 3 bases and 5 bases respectively, with 14 bases between them.

This chain connects TRBV5-1 to TRBJ2-5; TRBD1 matches at 7 bases. V gave up 3 bases and J gave up 2 bases; unmatched junction bases: 4. This CDR3 contains 14 residues. The germline CDR1 and CDR2 sequences are SGHRS and YFSETQ. The CDR3 spells CASSSPGQQETQYF. The CDR3 region has the DNA TGCGCCAGCAGCTCCCCGGGACAGCAAGAGACCCAGTACTTC.

The rearrangement joins TRBV12-3 or TRBV12-4 to TRBJ1-1, with D possibly matching TRBD1 (6 bases). V lost 0 bases to trimming and J lost 4 bases, with 9 bases between them. This CDR3 has 14 residues. The CDR3 DNA sequence: TGTGCCAGCAGTTTAGCCGAGGGGGGCACTGAAGCTTTCTTT. It specifies CASSLAEGGTEAFF.

This clonotype showed up just a few times. The CDR3 nucleotides read TGCAGGCCAGGGCTGGGGTCCCAAGAGACCCAGTACTTC. Its translation: CRPGLGSQETQYF. This chain joins TRBV20-1 and TRBJ2-5; possibly TRBD1 for D (5 bases). The germline CDR1 and CDR2 sequences are DFQATT and SNEGSKA (reference sequence). This CDR3 comprises 13 residues.

The chain employs TRBV5-6 and TRBJ2-7; D is ambiguous. This CDR3 spans 14 amino acids. V gave up 0 bases and J gave up 0 bases, with 7 bases separating them. Germline loops: CDR1 SGHDT, CDR2 YYEEEE. The CDR3 nucleotides are TGTGCCAGCAGCTTGGCCGGCAGCTCCTACGAGCAGTACTTC. This sequence encodes CASSLAGSSYEQYF.

This clonotype was found many times. The chain couples TRBV18 to TRBJ1-4; tentative D call: TRBD1 (6 bases). CDR3 size: 14 residues. Trimming removed 9 bases from V and 3 bases from J, with 14 bases in between. CDR1 and CDR2 (germline): KGHSH, LQKENI. The CDR3 nucleotides are TGTGCCAGTCGAATGGGGGCAGCTAATGAAAAACTGTTTTTT. Its protein product is CASRMGAANEKLFF.